The rows below give T cell receptor beta chains drawn from one sample of a study of T cell changes during pregnancy in multiple sclerosis. Assay used: immunoSEQ multiplex PCR; TCRdb lists only in-frame clones, some missing. The table shows around 100,000 clones, with more than 85% occurring only once. The sample was peripheral blood, taken after pregnancy. All receptors derive from a female donor with multiple sclerosis, enrolled in a pregnancy study. CDR3s include the opening cysteine and the closing phenylalanine or tryptophan. D genes are given only for firm matches. The size entry is marked missing in some rows and otherwise reads once, few, many or a size class.

V gene	clone size	J gene	D gene	CDR3 protein	CDR3 DNA
TRBV2	NA	TRBJ1-5	NA	CASSGAGRSNQPQHF	TGTGCCAGCAGTGGGGCGGGTAGAAGCAATCAGCCCCAGCATTTT
TRBV14	NA	TRBJ1-4	NA	CASSQGPGASEKLFF	TGTGCCAGCAGCCAAGGGCCAGGGGCCAGTGAAAAACTGTTTTTT
TRBV7-6	NA	TRBJ2-1	TRBD2	CASTREGGSSYNEQFF	TGTGCCAGCACCCGGGAGGGGGGGAGCTCCTACAATGAGCAGTTCTTC
TRBV7-9	NA	TRBJ1-5	NA	CASRSGINQPQHF	TGTGCCAGCAGGTCAGGGATCAATCAGCCCCAGCATTTT
TRBV27	NA	TRBJ2-7	TRBD1	CASSLGTVPREQYF	TGTGCCAGCAGTTTAGGGACAGTCCCCCGCGAGCAGTACTTC
TRBV5-1	NA	TRBJ2-1	TRBD2	CASNFLAGGQGEQFF	TGCGCCAGCAATTTTTTAGCGGGGGGGCAGGGGGAGCAGTTCTTC
TRBV15	NA	TRBJ1-4	NA	CATSRVPGRNEKLFF	TGTGCCACCAGCAGAGTCCCAGGGCGGAATGAAAAACTGTTTTTT
TRBV5-6	NA	TRBJ2-7	TRBD2	CASSFGTSGILEQYF	TGTGCCAGCAGCTTCGGGACTAGCGGAATCTTAGAGCAGTACTTC
TRBV10-2	NA	TRBJ1-4	NA	CASRLGGSPNEKLFF	TGCGCCAGCAGGCTTGGAGGCTCCCCTAATGAAAAACTGTTTTTT
TRBV9	once	TRBJ2-3	NA	CASSAGRDWEEDTQYF	TGTGCCAGCAGCGCCGGACGGGACTGGGAGGAGGATACGCAGTATTTT
TRBV7-3	NA	TRBJ2-1	TRBD1	CASSWDRENEQFF	TGTGCCAGCAGCTGGGACAGGGAGAATGAGCAGTTCTTC
TRBV7-7	NA	TRBJ2-5	NA	CASSLATGPIETQYF	TGTGCTAGCAGCTTGGCCACAGGACCGATCGAGACCCAGTACTTC
TRBV4-1	once	TRBJ2-7	NA	CASSQGSSYEQYF	TGCGCCAGCAGCCAAGGGAGCTCCTACGAGCAGTACTTC
TRBV7-6	NA	TRBJ1-2	TRBD1	CASSSYRGPGYGYTF	TGTGCCAGCAGCTCCTACAGGGGGCCGGGCTATGGCTACACCTTC
TRBV5-1	NA	TRBJ2-6	NA	CASRRGHSGANVLTF	TGCGCCAGCAGGCGGGGCCACTCTGGGGCCAACGTCCTGACTTTC
TRBV19	NA	TRBJ2-3	TRBD2	CASSPLSGDTQYF	TGTGCCAGTAGCCCACTTAGCGGGGATACGCAGTATTTT
TRBV10-3	once	TRBJ1-3	NA	CAISKEPGSGNTIYF	TGTGCCATCAGTAAGGAACCCGGGTCTGGAAACACCATATATTTT
TRBV21-1	NA	TRBJ2-1	NA	CASSLRRGTVTYNEQFF	TGTGCCAGCAGCCTTCGAAGGGGGACGGTGACCTACAATGAGCAGTTCTTC
TRBV7-2	NA	TRBJ2-7	TRBD2	CASSLMGPGLASEQYF	TGTGCCAGCAGCTTAATGGGCCCAGGACTAGCGAGCGAGCAGTACTTC
TRBV4-1	NA	TRBJ1-1	NA	CASSPGDTMNTEAFF	TGCGCCAGCAGCCCAGGGGACACCATGAACACTGAAGCTTTCTTT
TRBV28	NA	TRBJ2-3	TRBD2	CASSPGERGYTDTQYF	TGTGCCAGCAGCCCGGGGGAGCGGGGGTACACAGATACGCAGTATTTT
TRBV18	NA	TRBJ2-3	NA	CASSPQGTDTQYF	TGTGCCAGCTCACCACAGGGGACAGATACGCAGTATTTT
TRBV30	NA	TRBJ2-2	NA	CAWSKDPARTGELFF	TGTGCCTGGAGTAAGGATCCTGCGAGGACCGGGGAGCTGTTTTTT
TRBV7-8	few	TRBJ1-2	TRBD1	CASSPGTAYGYTF	TGTGCCAGCAGCCCCGGGACAGCCTATGGCTACACCTTC
TRBV28	NA	TRBJ1-1	NA	CASSLVTGVSTEAFF	TGTGCCAGCAGTCTCGTCACGGGGGTTAGCACTGAAGCTTTCTTT
TRBV18	NA	TRBJ1-2	NA	CASSEDIYYGYTF	TGTGCCAGCTCCGAGGACATCTACTATGGCTACACCTTC
TRBV6-1	NA	TRBJ1-5	NA	CASSEGFSDPQHF	TGTGCCAGCAGTGAAGGGTTCAGTGATCCCCAGCATTTT
TRBV19	NA	TRBJ2-1	TRBD1	CASRGQGSSYNEQFF	TGTGCCAGTAGGGGACAGGGTTCTTCCTACAATGAGCAGTTCTTC
TRBV27	NA	TRBJ2-1	TRBD1	CASSYTGQNNEQFF	TGTGCCAGCAGTTATACGGGACAGAACAATGAGCAGTTCTTC
TRBV13	NA	TRBJ2-7	TRBD2	CASSSYGALAGDSYEQYF	TGTGCCAGCAGCTCGTATGGGGCACTAGCGGGGGACTCCTACGAGCAGTACTTC
TRBV10-3	once	TRBJ1-2	TRBD1	CAISEREQGEGYTF	TGTGCCATCAGTGAGAGGGAGCAGGGGGAAGGCTACACCTTC
TRBV5-1	NA	TRBJ2-3	TRBD2	CASISGGMDTQYF	TGCGCCAGTATTAGCGGGGGGATGGATACGCAGTATTTT
TRBV5-5	NA	TRBJ1-6	NA	CASSFEVNSPLHF	TGTGCCAGCAGCTTTGAGGTTAATTCACCCCTCCACTTT
TRBV13	NA	TRBJ2-7	TRBD2	CASSGARGGETYEQYF	TGTGCCAGCAGCGGGGCCCGGGGGGGAGAAACCTACGAGCAGTACTTC